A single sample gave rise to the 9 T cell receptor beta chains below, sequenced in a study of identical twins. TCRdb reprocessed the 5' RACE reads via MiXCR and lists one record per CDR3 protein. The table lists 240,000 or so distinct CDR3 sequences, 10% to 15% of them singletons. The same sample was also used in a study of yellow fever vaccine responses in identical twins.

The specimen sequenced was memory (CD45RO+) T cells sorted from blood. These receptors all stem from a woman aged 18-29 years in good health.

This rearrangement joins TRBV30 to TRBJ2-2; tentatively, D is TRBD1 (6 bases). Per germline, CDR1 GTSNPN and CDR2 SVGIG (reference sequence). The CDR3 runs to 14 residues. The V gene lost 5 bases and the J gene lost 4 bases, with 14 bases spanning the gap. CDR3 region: CAWGTAGATGELFF. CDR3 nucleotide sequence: TGTGCCTGGGGGACGGCAGGGGCCACCGGGGAGCTGTTTTTT.

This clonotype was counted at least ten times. CDR3 nucleotides: TGTGCCAGCCAGATGGGCCTAGCGGGAAGCAATGAGCAGTTCTTC. Protein: CASQMGLAGSNEQFF. The genes are TRBV12-3 or TRBV12-4 and TRBJ2-1; 9 nucleotides agree with TRBD2. This CDR3 spans 15 amino acids. V gave up 8 bases and J gave up 6 bases; unmatched junction bases: 11.

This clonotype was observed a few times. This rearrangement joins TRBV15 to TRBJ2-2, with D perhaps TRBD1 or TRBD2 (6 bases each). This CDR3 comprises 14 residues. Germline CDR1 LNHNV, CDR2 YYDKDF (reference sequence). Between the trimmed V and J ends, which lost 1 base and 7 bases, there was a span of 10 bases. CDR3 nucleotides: TGTGCCACCAGCAGAGTCGGGGGCGGCGGGGAGCTGTTTTTT. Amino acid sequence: CATSRVGGGGELFF.

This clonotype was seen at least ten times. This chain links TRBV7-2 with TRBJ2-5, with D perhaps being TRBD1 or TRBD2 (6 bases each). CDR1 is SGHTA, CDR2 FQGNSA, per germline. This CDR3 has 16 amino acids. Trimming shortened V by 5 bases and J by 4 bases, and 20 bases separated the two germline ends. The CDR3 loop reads CASSPGAFEGRETQYF. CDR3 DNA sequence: TGTGCCAGCAGCCCGGGGGCATTTGAGGGGAGAGAGACCCAGTACTTC.

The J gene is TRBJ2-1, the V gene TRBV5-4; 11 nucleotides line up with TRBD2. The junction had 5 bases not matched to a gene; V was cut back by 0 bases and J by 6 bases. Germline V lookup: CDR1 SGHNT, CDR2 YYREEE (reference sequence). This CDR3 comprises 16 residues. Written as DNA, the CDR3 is TGTGCCAGCAGCTTGGAGTTAGCGGGGGGGCCCAATGAGCAGTTCTTC. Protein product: CASSLELAGGPNEQFF.

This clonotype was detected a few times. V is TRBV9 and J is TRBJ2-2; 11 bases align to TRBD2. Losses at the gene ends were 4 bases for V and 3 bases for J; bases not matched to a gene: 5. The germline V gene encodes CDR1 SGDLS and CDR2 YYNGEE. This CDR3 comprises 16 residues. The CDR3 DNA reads TGTGCCAGCAGCACCCGACTAGCGGGGTACACCGGGGAGCTGTTTTTT. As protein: CASSTRLAGYTGELFF. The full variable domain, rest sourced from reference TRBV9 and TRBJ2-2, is DSGVTQTPKHLITATGQRVTLRCSPRSGDLSVYWYQQSLDQGLQFLIQYYNGEERAKGNILERFSAQQFPDLHSELNLSSLELGDSALYFCASSTRLAGYTGELFFGEGSRLTVL.

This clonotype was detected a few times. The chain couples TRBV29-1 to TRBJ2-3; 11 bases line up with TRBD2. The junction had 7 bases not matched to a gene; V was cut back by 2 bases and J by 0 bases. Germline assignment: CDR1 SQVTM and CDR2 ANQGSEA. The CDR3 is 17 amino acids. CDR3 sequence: CSVELAGGKTSTDTQYF. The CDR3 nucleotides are TGCAGCGTTGAACTAGCGGGGGGTAAAACTAGCACAGATACGCAGTATTTT.

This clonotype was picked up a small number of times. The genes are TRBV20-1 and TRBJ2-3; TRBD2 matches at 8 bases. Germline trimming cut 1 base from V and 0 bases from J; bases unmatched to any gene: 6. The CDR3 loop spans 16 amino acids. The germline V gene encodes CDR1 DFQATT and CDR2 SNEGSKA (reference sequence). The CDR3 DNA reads TGCAGTGCTAGAGTCGGGGGGGCCACTAGCACAGATACGCAGTATTTT. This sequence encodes CSARVGGATSTDTQYF.

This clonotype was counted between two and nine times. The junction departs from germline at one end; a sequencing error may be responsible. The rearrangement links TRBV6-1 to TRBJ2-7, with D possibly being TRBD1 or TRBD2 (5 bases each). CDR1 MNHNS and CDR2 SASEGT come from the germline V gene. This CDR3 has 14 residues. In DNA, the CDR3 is TGTGCCAGCAGTGAAGGTGGTGTGGGGGAATTAGCTTCCTTC. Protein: CASSEGGVGELASF.